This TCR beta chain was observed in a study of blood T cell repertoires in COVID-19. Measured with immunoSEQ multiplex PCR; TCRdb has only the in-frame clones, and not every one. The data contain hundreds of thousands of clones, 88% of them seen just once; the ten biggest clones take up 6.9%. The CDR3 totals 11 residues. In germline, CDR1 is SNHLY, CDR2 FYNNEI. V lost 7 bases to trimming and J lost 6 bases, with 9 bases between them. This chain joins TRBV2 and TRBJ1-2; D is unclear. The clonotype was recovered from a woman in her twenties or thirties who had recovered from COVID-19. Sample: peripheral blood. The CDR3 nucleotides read TGTGCCAGCAATCTCGGGGATGGCTACACCTTC. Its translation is CASNLGDGYTF.